This TCR beta chain was identified in a study of cytomegalovirus exposure and HLA in healthy donors. The germline V gene encodes CDR1 SNHLY and CDR2 FYNNEI. The CDR3 loop spans 15 amino acids. The ends lost 3 bases at V and 5 bases at J; junction bases unmatched: 1. Profiling relied on immunoSEQ multiplex PCR, and the TCRdb table lists in-frame clones only, not all of them. Of more than 300,000 clones in the sample, roughly 88% were seen once. The receptor comes from a woman between 18 and 29 years old in good health and CMV-seronegative. The chain combines TRBV2 with TRBJ2-2; 12 bases line up with TRBD2. Sequences were obtained from PBMCs. CDR3 region: CASSDGLAGTGELFF. The CDR3 nucleotides are TGTGCCAGCAGTGATGGACTAGCGGGAACCGGGGAGCTGTTTTTT.